This entry is about one TCR beta chain. What it binds is unknown. This likely reflects a read error, since a far larger clone is one base away. Libraries of TCR beta came from iRepertoire HTBI primers plus Arm-PCR of CDR3 regions. Original data processing: Looking across samples, the authors found 62 TRBV and 12 to 15 TRBJ segments. TCRdb processed the multiplex PCR reads anew with MiXCR; each CDR3 protein has one entry. In this record, the V and J calls reflect TCRdb's handling and not the investigators' own analysis. In the table there are roughly 500,000 distinct CDR3 sequences, approximately 15% of which are singletons. The data derive from a study of regulatory T cells in long-lasting Graves disease. Whole-study results and caveats: Favored usage of TRBV28, TRBJ1-2 and TRBJ2-5 was recorded in persistent disease.

Time point denoted: newly diagnosed GD, antithyroid drugs for less than 3 months. Extracted PBMC RNA gave rise to the TCR library. Graves' disease diagnosis followed American Thyroid Association guidelines. All patients originated from an endocrinology department located in Xi'an, China. The CDR3 is 16 residues long. V gave up 5 bases and J gave up 4 bases, with 19 bases separating them. The V gene's germline CDR1 is MNHGY and CDR2 SVAAGI. This same sample was also part of a study on T cells in Graves' hyperthyroidism and ophthalmopathy.

This clonotype was obtained from a man younger than 45 with Graves disease. The specimen comprised peripheral blood mononuclear cells (PBMCs), sampled at new diagnosis, from a patient treated with antithyroid drugs. This rearrangement joins TRBV6-9 to TRBJ2-3, with D possibly being TRBD1 or TRBD2 (5 bases each). CDR3 coding DNA: TGTGCCAGCAGTGGGGGAGCGAGCGTCCATGCAGATACGCAGTATTTT. It is translated as CASSGGASVHADTQYF.